Below, 24 T cell receptor beta chains from the same sample are listed, as sequenced in a study of tumor-infiltrating lymphocytes in primary liver carcinoma. TCR beta cDNA was made from roughly 450 ng total RNA with a constant-region primer. ARM-PCR, slightly modified, supplied the TCR beta libraries through three nested multiplex PCR rounds. Rounds one and two of PCR, each of about 10 cycles, were primed with TRBV1-TRBV30 forward primers and a C-beta reverse primer. TCRdb reanalysed the multiplex PCR reads using MiXCR and keeps one entry per CDR3 protein. The data show 100,000 or so distinct CDR3 sequences, with almost 70% seen just once and roughly 10% held by the top ten. Co-extracted RNA and DNA came from approximately 20-30 mg of unsorted bulk tissue. Sequencing was performed on liver tumor tissue from sampling region 5. Subset in this sample: tumor region T5, tumor centre. The receptors originated from a woman in her fifties or sixties with primary liver carcinoma and hepatitis B virus infection.

The chain joins TRBV7-2 to TRBJ2-4; D tentatively fits TRBD1 or TRBD2 (6 bases each). V was cut by 1 base and J by 8 bases, with 9 bases left in between. The CDR3 contains 13 residues. Germline CDR1 is SGHTA and CDR2 is FQGNSA. The CDR3 spells CASSLGGADIQYF. CDR3 DNA: TGTGCCAGCAGCTTAGGGGGGGCGGACATTCAGTACTTC.

With regard to this clonotype: Sequence at one end of the junction differs from germline and may be a read error. The chain has TRBV12-3 or TRBV12-4 and TRBJ1-1, with 8 bases aligning to TRBD1. The CDR3 runs 13 residues. CDR3 DNA: TGTGCCAGCAGTCGACAGGGGAACACTGAAGTTCTCTTT. Protein product: CASSRQGNTEVLF.

As to this clonotype: The junction shows a germline mismatch at one end, possibly a read error. V and J are TRBV5-1 and TRBJ2-2, with a possible D match to TRBD2 (7 bases). This CDR3 comprises 17 residues. Germline V gene lookup returns CDR1 SGHRS and CDR2 YFSETQ. The CDR3, as DNA: TGCGTCAGTAGCACAGGCGGGGGCAGGGGAAACACTGGGGAGCTGTTTTTT. This gives the protein CVSSTGGGRGNTGELFF.

For this clonotype: This may arise from a read error, as a much more abundant clone is one base away. The V call is TRBV14, the J call TRBJ2-3; tentatively, D is TRBD2 (6 bases). The V and J ends lost 8 bases and 1 base respectively, with 13 bases between them. This CDR3 comprises 14 residues. Germline V gene sequence: CDR1 SGHDN, CDR2 FVKESK. The CDR3 DNA reads as TGTGCCAGCGGCCTATCGGGGGGCACAGATACGCAGTATTTT. Translating gives CASGLSGGTDTQYF.

The chain couples TRBV24-1 to TRBJ2-3, with 9 bases fitting TRBD2. Germline V gene data show CDR1 as KGHDR and CDR2 as SFDVKD. The CDR3 extends over 16 amino acids. V shed 4 bases and J 5 bases; nucleotides not matched to a gene: 9. CDR3 protein: CATSEAPSGRKDTQYF. The CDR3 bases are TGTGCCACCAGTGAAGCCCCCAGCGGGAGGAAAGATACGCAGTATTTT.

Comment on this clonotype: The CDR3 does not close with the conserved phenylalanine or tryptophan, likely indicating a read error. The J gene is TRBJ1-5, the V gene TRBV20-1; 9 bases align to TRBD1. This CDR3 contains 18 residues. V lost 5 bases, J lost 2 bases, and 16 bases stayed unmatched. CDR1 DFQATT and CDR2 SNEGSKA come from the germline V gene (reference sequence). The CDR3 nucleotides are TGCAGTGCTCACCCAGCCGGGACAGGGATGAGTGGCAATCAGCCCCAGCATATT. The encoded protein is CSAHPAGTGMSGNQPQHI.

A note on this clonotype: The junction departs from germline at one end; a sequencing error may be responsible. The rearrangement links TRBV30 to TRBJ1-2, with TRBD1 identical over 10 bases. The CDR3 length is 14 residues. The germline V gene encodes CDR1 GTSNPN and CDR2 SVGIG (reference sequence). CDR3 residues: CTWSATGGGDGYTF. In nucleotides, the CDR3 is TGTACCTGGAGTGCGACAGGGGGCGGCGATGGCTACACCTTC.

J is TRBJ2-6 and V is TRBV5-1; the match to TRBD1 covers 12 bases. J lost 1 base, V lost 1 base, and 12 bases had no gene match. Germline lookup yields CDR1 SGHRS and CDR2 YFSETQ. There are 21 residues in the CDR3. CDR3 loop: CASSLFAGTGGLGSGANVLTF. For the CDR3, the DNA is TGCGCCAGCAGCTTGTTTGCGGGGACAGGGGGCTTAGGATCTGGGGCCAACGTCCTGACTTTC.

The V gene is TRBV29-1, the J gene TRBJ2-4, with D possibly being TRBD2 (6 bases). The CDR3 runs to 15 residues. CDR1 is SQVTM and CDR2 is ANQGSEA in the germline V gene. The CDR3 protein is CIVEARGRTKNIQYF. The CDR3, as DNA: TGCATCGTCGAAGCTCGTGGGAGGACTAAAAACATTCAGTACTTC.

Here the CDR3 reads CASGNLPTDTQYF. The CDR3 nucleotides read TGTGCCTCAGGGAACTTGCCCACAGATACGCAGTATTTT. The chain carries TRBV28 and TRBJ2-3; the D gene is possibly TRBD1 (5 bases). V lost 11 bases to trimming and J lost 2 bases, with 14 bases between them. The CDR3 extends over 13 amino acids. CDR1 is MDHEN and CDR2 is SYDVKM in the germline V gene.

Worth noting for this clonotype: One end of the junction is discordant with germline, which a read error may explain. The rearrangement uses TRBV29-1 and TRBJ2-1; 10 nucleotides line up with TRBD2. This CDR3 contains 17 residues. Germline CDR1 reads SQVTM; CDR2 reads ANQGSEA. CDR3 DNA sequence: TGCAGCGATGATTCGGTAGCGGGAGGAATCTCCTACAATGCGCAGTTCTTC. Translating it yields CSDDSVAGGISYNAQFF.

To note about this clonotype: A much more abundant neighbour one base away suggests this may be a read error. The CDR3 loop is CAISLYPGMNTEAFF. CDR3 in DNA: TGTGCCATCAGCTTGTATCCAGGCATGAACACTGAAGCTTTCTTT. This chain connects TRBV5-6 to TRBJ1-1; D is unclear. The CDR3 is 15 residues long. Germline V gives CDR1 SGHDT, CDR2 YYEEEE.

In regard to this clonotype: The junction and the germline gene differ at one end; a read error may be behind it. J is TRBJ2-3 and V is TRBV6-2 or TRBV6-3; D remains ambiguous. Germline V gene lookup returns CDR1 MNHEY and CDR2 SVGEGT. This CDR3 region has 15 residues. For the CDR3, the DNA is TGTGTCAGCAGTTATTCGTTCGCTCGAACAGATACGCAGTATTTT. Translating it yields CVSSYSFARTDTQYF.

Remarks on this clonotype: This sequence may be a read error, since a much larger clone differs from it by one base. The chain couples TRBV14 to TRBJ2-7; no reliable D call. CDR1 and CDR2 (germline): SGHDN, FVKESK. CDR3 length equals 14 residues. V lost 4 bases and J lost 0, with 10 bases in between. As DNA, the CDR3 is TGTGCCAGCAGCCGGATGAGGAGCTCCTACGAGCAGTACTTC. Translation gives CASSRMRSSYEQYF.

The chain recombines TRBV12-3 or TRBV12-4 with TRBJ2-1; 7 bases align to TRBD2. V lost 8 bases, J lost 6 bases, and 22 bases stayed unmatched. The CDR3 has 18 residues. The CDR3 DNA reads as TGTGCCAGCTGTTCAGCGTTCGGCGGGAGTCTTCTTCGCAATGAGCAGTTCTTC. Translating it yields CASCSAFGGSLLRNEQFF.

This clonotype was seen repeatedly, ten times or more. The chain's CDR3 is CASRSPLRGRDTEAFF. The CDR3 bases are TGCGCCAGCAGATCACCATTGAGGGGCCGGGACACTGAAGCTTTCTTT. The chain couples TRBV10-2 to TRBJ1-1; tentatively, D is TRBD1 (5 bases). Germline loops: CDR1 WSHSY, CDR2 SAAADI. The CDR3 is 16 residues long. The V and J ends lost 6 bases and 3 bases respectively, with 20 bases between them.

About this clonotype itself: The CDR3 does not close with the conserved phenylalanine or tryptophan, likely indicating a read error. The chain carries TRBV10-2 and TRBJ1-5, with D uncertain. The CDR3 consists of 12 residues. Trimming pared 7 bases from V and 6 bases from J, leaving 10 bases between. Germline CDR1 and CDR2: WSHSY and SAAADI. CDR3 in amino acids: CASTGSGQPQHL. CDR3 DNA sequence: TGCGCCAGCACGGGGTCCGGTCAGCCCCAGCATCTT.

About this clonotype itself: Compared with germline, one end of the junction differs, possibly owing to a read error. This chain uses TRBV11-2 with TRBJ2-5; the match to TRBD2 covers 9 bases. CDR3 size: 14 residues. Germline V CDR1 and CDR2: SGHAT, FQNNGV. CDR3 in DNA: TGTACCAGCAGCGTCAGCGGGAGGAAAGATACCCAGTACTTC. Encoded protein: CTSSVSGRKDTQYF.

This clonotype was counted a few times. The chain links TRBV10-3 to TRBJ2-1; a weak D match, TRBD1 (5 bases). The V end was cut by 5 bases, the J end by 14 bases, with 13 bases between. Germline V lookup: CDR1 ENHRY, CDR2 SYGVKD. The CDR3 totals 11 residues. CDR3 region: CAISNARGKFF. The CDR3 DNA reads TGTGCCATCAGTAATGCTAGGGGCAAGTTCTTC.

On this clonotype: Being one base from a much bigger clone, this may be a read error. CDR3: CDSSLGQGLNEQFF. The CDR3 DNA sequence: TGTGACAGCAGCTTAGGACAGGGTCTGAATGAGCAGTTCTTC. The chain carries TRBV7-8 and TRBJ2-1, with 8 bases matching TRBD1. There are 14 residues in the CDR3. CDR1 is SGHVS and CDR2 is FQNEAQ in the germline V gene.

This clonotype was counted ten times or more. The V and J genes are TRBV28 and TRBJ2-5; 8 positions agree with TRBD1. Germline CDR1 reads MDHEN; CDR2 reads SYDVKM. The CDR3 is 13 amino acids. V shed 5 bases and J 5 bases; nucleotides not matched to a gene: 4. CDR3 loop: CASSRTGLETQYF. The CDR3 DNA sequence: TGTGCCAGCAGTCGGACAGGGCTGGAGACCCAGTACTTC.

With respect to this clonotype: One junction end disagrees with the germline gene, perhaps due to a read error. This chain connects TRBV6-5 to TRBJ1-6, with 9 bases aligning to TRBD1. The CDR3 totals 15 residues. Germline CDR1 and CDR2: MNHEY and SVGAGI. CDR3 coding DNA: TGTGGCAGCACTCTTACCGGGACAGGGAATTTACCCCTCCACTTT. As protein: CGSTLTGTGNLPLHF.

V gene TRBV28 combines with J gene TRBJ1-2; possibly TRBD1 for D (6 bases). Trimming removed 6 bases at V and 9 bases at J, with 23 bases between. From germline, CDR1 is MDHEN and CDR2 SYDVKM. There are 15 residues in the CDR3. The CDR3 reads CASSKWDKGSGRYTF. The CDR3 nucleotides read TGTGCCAGCAGCAAGTGGGACAAGGGTAGTGGGCGCTACACCTTC.

The gene calls are TRBV28 and TRBJ1-1; unclear D gene. The germline gives CDR1 MDHEN, CDR2 SYDVKM. Trimming took 0 bases from V and 6 from J, leaving 5 bases between them. CDR3 length: 12 residues. The CDR3 sequence: CASSLWGAEAFF. The CDR3 coding sequence is TGTGCCAGCAGTTTATGGGGAGCTGAAGCTTTCTTT.